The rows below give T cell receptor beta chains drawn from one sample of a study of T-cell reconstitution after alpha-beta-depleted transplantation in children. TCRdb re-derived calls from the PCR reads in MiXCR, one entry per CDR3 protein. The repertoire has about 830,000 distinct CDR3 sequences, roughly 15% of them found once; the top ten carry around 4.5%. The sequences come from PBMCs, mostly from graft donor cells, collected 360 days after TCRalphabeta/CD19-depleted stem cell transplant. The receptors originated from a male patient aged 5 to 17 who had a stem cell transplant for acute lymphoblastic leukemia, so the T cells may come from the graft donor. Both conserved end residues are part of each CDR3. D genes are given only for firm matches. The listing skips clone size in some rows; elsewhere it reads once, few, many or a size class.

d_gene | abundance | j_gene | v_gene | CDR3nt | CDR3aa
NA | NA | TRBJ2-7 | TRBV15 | TGTGTCACCAGCAGTGGCAGGGTTCCCAGGAGGAACGAGCAGTACTTC | CVTSSGRVPRRNEQYF
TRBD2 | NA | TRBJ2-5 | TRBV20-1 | TGCAGTGCTAGAGATCCTAGCGGGAGGCGGGAGACCCAGTACTTC | CSARDPSGRRETQYF
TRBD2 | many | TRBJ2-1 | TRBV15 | TGTGCCACCAGCACCCCAAGAGCAGGACTAGCGGGTGAGCAGTTCTTC | CATSTPRAGLAGEQFF
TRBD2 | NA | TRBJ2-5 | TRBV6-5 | TGTGCCAGCAGTTACACTAGCGGGTTAGAGACCCAGTACTTC | CASSYTSGLETQYF
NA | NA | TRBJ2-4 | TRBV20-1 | TGCAGTGCTAGAGATTCCCAGGGGTGGTTAGCCAAAAACATTCAGTACTTC | CSARDSQGWLAKNIQYF
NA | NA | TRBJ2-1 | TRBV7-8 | TGTGCCAGCAGCCCCCCGGCCGCGAATGAGCAGTTCTTC | CASSPPAANEQFF
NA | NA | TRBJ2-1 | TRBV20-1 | TGCAGTGCTAGGAAAACCGGGACAATCTACAATGAGCAGTTCTTC | CSARKTGTIYNEQFF
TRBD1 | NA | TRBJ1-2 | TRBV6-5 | TGTGCCAGCAGTTATGCCGGACAGGGCCACTATGGCTACACCTTC | CASSYAGQGHYGYTF
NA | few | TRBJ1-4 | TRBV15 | TGTGCCACCAGCCGAATTTTCCCTCCTGCAACTAATGAAAAACTGTTTTTT | CATSRIFPPATNEKLFF
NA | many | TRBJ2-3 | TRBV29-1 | TGCAGCGTTGCCGAGGGGACAGATACGCAGTATTTT | CSVAEGTDTQYF